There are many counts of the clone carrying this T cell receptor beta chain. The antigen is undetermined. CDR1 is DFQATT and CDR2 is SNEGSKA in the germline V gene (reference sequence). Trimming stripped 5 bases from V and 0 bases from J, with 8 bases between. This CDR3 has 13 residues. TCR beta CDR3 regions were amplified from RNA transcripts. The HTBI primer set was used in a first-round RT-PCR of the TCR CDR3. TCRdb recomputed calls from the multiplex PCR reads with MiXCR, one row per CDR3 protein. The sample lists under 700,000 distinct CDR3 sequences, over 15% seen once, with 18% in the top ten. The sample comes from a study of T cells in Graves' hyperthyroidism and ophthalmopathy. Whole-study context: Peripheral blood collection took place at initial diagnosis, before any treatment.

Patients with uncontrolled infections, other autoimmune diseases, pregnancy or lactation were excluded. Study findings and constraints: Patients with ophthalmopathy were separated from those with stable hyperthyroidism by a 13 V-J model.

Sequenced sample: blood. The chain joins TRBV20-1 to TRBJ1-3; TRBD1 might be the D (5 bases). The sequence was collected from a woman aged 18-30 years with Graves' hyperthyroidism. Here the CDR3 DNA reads TGCAGTGCTCGACAGCCCTCTGGAAACACCATATATTTT. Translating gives CSARQPSGNTIYF.